Shown below are 23 T cell receptor beta chains from a single sample sequenced in a study of blood T cell repertoires in COVID-19. Using immunoSEQ multiplex PCR, the repertoire was profiled, and TCRdb retains in-frame clones only, with some absent. The data hold 250,000 to 300,000 clones, with approximately 81% observed a single time. The material sequenced was peripheral blood. All receptors come from a woman aged 55-69 years with active or convalescent COVID-19.

The chain combines TRBV6-5 with TRBJ1-2, with 9 bases that match TRBD1. Germline V lookup: CDR1 MNHEY, CDR2 SVGAGI. The CDR3 has 14 amino acids. J was trimmed by 8 bases and V by 7 bases; bases with no gene match: 11. The CDR3 loop is CASTTGTGSGGYTF. CDR3 nucleotide sequence: TGTGCCAGCACCACTGGGACAGGGAGCGGGGGCTACACCTTC.

This chain joins TRBV28 and TRBJ2-6; TRBD1 agrees at 9 bases. The germline V gene encodes CDR1 MDHEN and CDR2 SYDVKM. The ends lost 6 bases at V and 0 bases at J; junction bases unmatched: 3. CDR3 size: 16 residues. As DNA, the CDR3 is TGTGCCAGCAGGGACAGGGGCCTCTCTGGGGCCAACGTCCTGACTTTC. Its translation is CASRDRGLSGANVLTF.

This clone was detected only once. The V call is TRBV6-5, the J call TRBJ2-1, with D possibly TRBD1 on 5 matching bases. The V gene's germline CDR1 is MNHEY and CDR2 SVGAGI. Trimming shortened V by 8 bases and J by 8 bases, and 16 bases separated the two germline ends. This CDR3 spans 13 amino acids. The CDR3 DNA reads as TGTGCCAGCGCGAGAGTCCAGGGATATGAGCAGTTCTTC. Its translation is CASARVQGYEQFF.

The V and J genes are TRBV15 and TRBJ1-1, with D unresolved. With 3 bases removed from V and 1 base from J, the gap between germline ends came to 6 bases. This CDR3 has 13 residues. Germline lookup yields CDR1 LNHNV and CDR2 YYDKDF (reference sequence). The CDR3: CATSSDTNTEAFF. CDR3 DNA sequence: TGTGCCACCAGCAGTGACACGAACACTGAAGCTTTCTTT.

J is TRBJ1-1 and V is TRBV18; D is perhaps TRBD1 (6 bases). This CDR3 contains 14 residues. Trimming left V 1 base short and J 1 base short, with 7 bases between. CDR1 and CDR2 from the germline V gene are KGHSH and LQKENI. The chain's CDR3 is CASSPQTGNTEAFF. For the CDR3, the DNA is TGTGCCAGCTCACCACAGACAGGGAACACTGAAGCTTTCTTT.

The chain carries TRBV28 and TRBJ1-5; TRBD1 aligns across 7 bases. CDR3 length: 17 residues. The germline gives CDR1 MDHEN, CDR2 SYDVKM. After removal of 5 bases from V and 2 bases from J, the junction contained 12 bases not matched to a gene. The CDR3 spells CASSQYTGDFGNQPQHF. DNA of the CDR3: TGTGCCAGCAGTCAATATACAGGGGATTTTGGCAATCAGCCCCAGCATTTT.

V usage is TRBV7-2 and J usage is TRBJ2-7, with a possible D match to TRBD2 (6 bases). The germline gives CDR1 SGHTA, CDR2 FQGNSA. This CDR3 contains 14 residues. The V end lost 3 bases, the J end lost 0 bases, and 9 bases lay between the germline ends. The CDR3 region is CASSFAGSSYEQYF. Written as DNA, the CDR3 is TGTGCCAGCAGCTTCGCGGGGAGCTCCTACGAGCAGTACTTC.

In DNA form, the CDR3 reads TGTGCCAGCCGACAGGGCCTTCAGCCCCAGCATTTT. This codes for CASRQGLQPQHF. The chain joins TRBV7-9 to TRBJ1-5; 7 nucleotides match TRBD1. Germline V gene data show CDR1 as SEHNR and CDR2 as FQNEAQ (reference sequence). The V segment lost 8 bases and the J segment 6 bases; nucleotides outside the gene matches: 4. The CDR3 runs 12 residues. The complete variable domain, with remaining parts taken from reference TRBV7-9 and TRBJ1-5, reads DTGVSQNPRHKITKRGQNVTFRCDPISEHNRLYWYRQTLGQGPEFLTYFQNEAQLEKSRLLSDRFSAERPKGSFSTLEIQRTEQGDSAMYLCASRQGLQPQHFGDGTRLSIL.

V is TRBV18 and J is TRBJ1-1; D is unclear. V was clipped by 5 bases and J by 1 base, with 11 bases between them. Germline loops: CDR1 KGHSH, CDR2 LQKENI. CDR3 length: 14 residues. The chain's CDR3 is CASSAAGRNTEAFF. The CDR3 bases are TGTGCCAGCTCAGCTGCGGGGAGGAACACTGAAGCTTTCTTT.

This sequence joins TRBV5-5 and TRBJ2-3; 7 bases agree with TRBD1. The CDR3 has 15 residues. V lost 4 bases, J lost 4 bases, and 9 bases stayed unmatched. Germline V gene data show CDR1 as SGHKS and CDR2 as YYEKEE (reference sequence). DNA of the CDR3: TGTGCCAGCAGCAATAGGGGGCAGGGTCCAGATACGCAGTATTTT. Translated: CASSNRGQGPDTQYF.

The chain carries TRBV2 and TRBJ1-2; 9 positions agree with TRBD1. After removal of 4 bases from V and 8 bases from J, the junction contained 8 bases not matched to a gene. CDR1 and CDR2 from the germline V gene are SNHLY and FYNNEI. The CDR3 has 14 residues. The CDR3 sequence is CASSVARTGEGYTF. As DNA, the CDR3 is TGTGCCAGCAGTGTGGCTCGGACAGGGGAAGGCTACACCTTC.

The V and J genes are TRBV30 and TRBJ1-1; D perhaps matches TRBD1 (6 bases). The length of the CDR3 is 13 residues. V lost 0 bases and J 11 bases, leaving 16 bases between the germline ends. Per germline, CDR1 GTSNPN and CDR2 SVGIG (reference sequence). CDR3 amino acids: CAWSVGGRLGAFF. In DNA, the CDR3 is TGTGCCTGGAGTGTCGGGGGGCGATTGGGGGCTTTCTTT.

This clone was recorded a few times. This chain connects TRBV7-9 to TRBJ2-7; weak D call: TRBD2 (6 bases). In germline, CDR1 is SEHNR, CDR2 FQNEAQ (reference sequence). Trimming took 1 base from V and 3 from J, leaving 7 bases between them. This CDR3 has 13 amino acids. The CDR3 spells CASSLGLGYEQYF. The CDR3 nucleotides read TGTGCCAGCAGCTTAGGACTAGGCTACGAGCAGTACTTC.

V and J are TRBV7-3 and TRBJ2-3, with a tentative D call TRBD1 (5 bases). The CDR3 has 16 residues. V was clipped by 5 bases and J by 0 bases, with 15 bases between them. CDR1 is SGHTA, CDR2 FQGTGA, per germline. CDR3 sequence reads: CASSRTPAGSTDTQYF. The CDR3 DNA reads TGTGCCAGCAGCCGGACCCCGGCAGGGAGCACAGATACGCAGTATTTT. Full variable domain (rest looked up from reference TRBV7-3 and TRBJ2-3): GAGVSQTPSNKVTEKGKYVELRCDPISGHTALYWYRQSLGQGPEFLIYFQGTGAADDSGLPNDRFFAVRPEGSVSTLKIQRTERGDSAVYLCASSRTPAGSTDTQYFGPGTRLTVL.

Only a few counts were recorded for this clone. The chain uses TRBV5-5 and TRBJ2-3; TRBD1 might be the D (6 bases). The CDR3 sequence is 16 residues long. Germline CDR1 SGHKS, CDR2 YYEKEE (reference sequence). V lost 0 bases and J 2 bases, leaving 13 bases between the germline ends. The CDR3 nucleotides read TGTGCCAGCAGCTTGGAGGGCAGGGGAGCCACAGATACGCAGTATTTT. Encoded protein: CASSLEGRGATDTQYF.

The chain is built from TRBV4-1 and TRBJ2-6; 13 nucleotides agree with TRBD2. CDR3 length equals 22 residues. Trimming removed 3 bases from V and 0 bases from J; junction bases left unmatched: 14. Germline V gives CDR1 MGHRA, CDR2 YSYEKL. DNA for the CDR3: TGCGCCAGCAGCCATCCCAGGACTAGCGGGGGACAGCTCCGCTCTGGGGCCAACGTCCTGACTTTC. Translated, it gives CASSHPRTSGGQLRSGANVLTF.

This chain uses TRBV2 with TRBJ1-4, with 8 bases aligning to TRBD1. Germline-derived CDR1 and CDR2 are SNHLY and FYNNEI. The trim removed 4 bases at V and 7 bases at J, leaving 5 bases unmatched. CDR3 length: 14 amino acids. Here the CDR3 DNA reads TGTGCCAGCAGTGTGAGGCAGGGGGCTGAAAAACTGTTTTTT. Its protein is CASSVRQGAEKLFF.

This rearrangement joins TRBV4-3 to TRBJ1-6; D ambiguous. V was shortened by 0 bases and J by 10 bases, with 7 bases between the two germline ends. The CDR3 loop spans 13 amino acids. Germline CDR1 and CDR2: LGHNA and YSLEER. CDR3 protein: CASSQERRSPLHF. The CDR3 bases are TGCGCCAGCAGCCAAGAACGTAGATCACCCCTCCACTTT.

V gene TRBV10-3 combines with J gene TRBJ1-1; D might be TRBD1 (6 bases). The CDR3 contains 15 residues. The V gene lost 6 bases and the J gene lost 3 bases, with 17 bases spanning the gap. CDR1 and CDR2 from the germline V gene are ENHRY and SYGVKD. The CDR3 nucleotides read TGTGCCATCAGCTCCACAGAAACAGGGTACACTGAAGCTTTCTTT. It is translated as CAISSTETGYTEAFF.

The chain combines TRBV21-1 with TRBJ1-1; the D call TRBD1 from the table was never checked on the DNA. TRBV21-1 is a listed pseudogene. The CDR3 is 14 residues long. This CDR3 is CASSKGQTNTEAFF. Written as DNA, the CDR3 is TGTGCCAGCAGCAAGGGACAGACAAACACTGAAGCTTTCTTT.

The CDR3 is CASSEPRDRATDTQYF. The CDR3 DNA reads as TGTGCCAGCAGTGAACCACGGGACAGGGCCACAGATACGCAGTATTTT. The gene calls are TRBV6-1 and TRBJ2-3, with 9 bases identical to TRBD1. The CDR3 is made up of 16 amino acids. Per germline, CDR1 MNHNS and CDR2 SASEGT. V shed 2 bases and J 2 bases; nucleotides not matched to a gene: 5.

The chain employs TRBV12-3 or TRBV12-4 and TRBJ2-2; D gene uncertain. The CDR3 covers 13 residues. The V and J ends lost 7 bases and 1 base respectively, with 7 bases between them. In DNA form, the CDR3 reads TGTGCCAGCAACGCCGGGAACACCGGGGAGCTGTTTTTT. This codes for CASNAGNTGELFF.

Here the CDR3 DNA reads TGTGCCAGCTCACCCCTCCCCGGGTCTGGTCAGCCCCAGCATTTT. Residues: CASSPLPGSGQPQHF. The chain combines TRBV18 with TRBJ1-5, with D hard to call. The CDR3 runs to 15 residues. V dropped 3 bases and J dropped 6 bases, with 15 bases sitting between them. In germline, CDR1 is KGHSH, CDR2 LQKENI.